The 17 T cell receptor beta chains below were found in one sample sequenced in a study of graft-versus-host responses after intestinal transplantation. Lamina propria and intraepithelial lymphocytes were released by processing graft tissue. Clones were read by immunoSEQ multiplex PCR, and TCRdb kept only the in-frame ones, dropping some. The sample carries 10,000 or so clones, roughly 77% recorded once. Sample: ileum tissue, taken roughly 140 days after intestinal transplantation. Every receptor here comes from a human patient who received an intestinal transplant, so some T cells may come from the graft donor.

The chain recombines TRBV29-1 with TRBJ2-3; 9 bases align to TRBD2. This CDR3 comprises 15 residues. V shed 3 bases, J shed 4 bases, and the junction held 8 bases outside the gene matches. Germline CDR1 SQVTM, CDR2 ANQGSEA. CDR3 protein: CSVDDGSGGPDTQYF. The CDR3 DNA reads TGCAGCGTTGATGACGGTAGCGGGGGCCCAGATACGCAGTATTTT.

The chain carries TRBV7-9 and TRBJ2-1; TRBD2 matches at 10 bases. Germline CDR1 and CDR2: SEHNR and FQNEAQ (reference sequence). The CDR3 is made up of 15 amino acids. Trimming cost V 1 base and J 7 bases; bases outside gene matches: 4. For the CDR3, the DNA is TGTGCCAGCAGCTTAGTGATTAGCGGGGGGAATGAGCAGTTCTTC. Residues: CASSLVISGGNEQFF.

J is TRBJ2-7 and V is TRBV6-5; 9 bases map to TRBD2. Germline CDR1 and CDR2: MNHEY and SVGAGI. Trimming removed 2 bases from V and 6 bases from J; junction bases left unmatched: 8. This CDR3 has 15 amino acids. The CDR3 region has the DNA TGTGCCAGCAGTTACAATGGCGGGGGGGCCCTCGAGCAGTACTTC. Translating gives CASSYNGGGALEQYF.

J is TRBJ2-5 and V is TRBV7-2; TRBD2 might be the D (6 bases). The CDR3 has 14 amino acids. Germline V gene data show CDR1 as SGHTA and CDR2 as FQGNSA. Trimming took 2 bases from V and 4 from J, leaving 11 bases between them. DNA for the CDR3: TGTGCCAGCAGCTTAAAGGGAGGAGGAGAGACCCAGTACTTC. This encodes CASSLKGGGETQYF.

V and J are TRBV6-6 and TRBJ2-1, with 7 positions matching TRBD2. After removal of 7 bases from V and 4 bases from J, the junction contained 7 bases not matched to a gene. Germline CDR1 reads MNHNY; CDR2 reads SVGAGI (reference sequence). The CDR3 contains 14 residues. CDR3 bases: TGTGCCAGCACCGGCTCTAGCGGTTACAATGAGCAGTTCTTC. Translating it yields CASTGSSGYNEQFF.

This chain links TRBV5-5 with TRBJ1-2, with 7 bases identical to TRBD1. The CDR3 totals 14 residues. V was clipped by 3 bases and J by 2 bases; unmatched bases: 4. CDR1 is SGHKS and CDR2 is YYEKEE in the germline V gene (reference sequence). The CDR3 DNA follows: TGTGCCAGCAGCTCCAGGGGGAGAAACTATGGCTACACCTTC. Translating gives CASSSRGRNYGYTF.

This chain links TRBV7-9 with TRBJ1-2; D possibly corresponds to TRBD1 (6 bases). The CDR3 has 14 amino acids. Trimming took off 8 bases at V and 5 bases at J, with 18 bases between the two ends. Germline values: CDR1 SEHNR, CDR2 FQNEAQ (reference sequence). The CDR3 DNA follows: TGTGCCAGCCTACGGGAGGACAGTCTGTATGGCTACACCTTC. Translating it yields CASLREDSLYGYTF.

The chain links TRBV4-2 to TRBJ2-3; 12 nucleotides line up with TRBD2. From germline, CDR1 is LGHNA and CDR2 YNFKEQ. V trimming: 1 base; J trimming: 4 bases; junction bases outside the gene matches: 12. The CDR3 contains 19 residues. CDR3 protein: CASSQVALAGGGGADTQYF. DNA of the CDR3: TGTGCCAGCAGCCAAGTTGCGCTAGCGGGGGGGGGTGGGGCAGATACGCAGTATTTT.

Within the sample, this clone is large. The chain has TRBV7-3 and TRBJ1-1, with unresolved D. V lost 3 bases to trimming and J lost 4 bases, with 9 bases between them. Germline V gene data show CDR1 as SGHTA and CDR2 as FQGTGA. CDR3 size: 13 residues. Written as DNA, the CDR3 is TGTGCCAGCAGCTTCTCAGGCCCCACTGAAGCTTTCTTT. Translated, it gives CASSFSGPTEAFF.

The chain combines TRBV5-1 with TRBJ2-5; the match to TRBD2 covers 10 bases. V dropped 4 bases and J dropped 2; count of bases not matched to a gene: 2. Germline-derived CDR1 and CDR2 are SGHRS and YFSETQ. The CDR3 is made up of 14 amino acids. The CDR3: CASSRLAGQETQYF. The CDR3, as DNA: TGCGCCAGCAGCCGACTAGCGGGTCAAGAGACCCAGTACTTC.

Only one count was recorded for this clone. The chain is built from TRBV5-1 and TRBJ2-7, with TRBD1 matching over 12 bases. Germline CDR1 is SGHRS and CDR2 is YFSETQ. This CDR3 comprises 19 residues. Trimming cost V 3 bases and J 4 bases; bases outside gene matches: 17. CDR3 bases: TGCGCCAGCAGCTCTGGGACAGGGGGCGCAAGGGGGGGGGCTTACGAGCAGTACTTC. It encodes CASSSGTGGARGGAYEQYF. The variable domain in full, with the rest retrieved from reference TRBV5-1 and TRBJ2-7, is KAGVTQTPRYLIKTRGQQVTLSCSPISGHRSVSWYQQTPGQGLQFLFEYFSETQRNKGNFPGRFSGRQFSNSRSEMNVSTLELGDSALYLCASSSGTGGARGGAYEQYFGPGTRLTVT.

The chain combines TRBV19 with TRBJ2-3; TRBD2 might be the D (5 bases). V lost 10 bases and J 1 base, leaving 12 bases between the germline ends. CDR3 size: 13 residues. CDR1 and CDR2 from the germline V gene are LNHDA and SQIVND (reference sequence). The CDR3 DNA sequence: TGTGCCACCCAAAACGGGGGCACAGATACGCAGTATTTT. Its protein is CATQNGGTDTQYF.

CDR3 DNA sequence: TGTGCCAGCAGCCCCCGACTAGCGGGCACAGATACGCAGTATTTT. It is translated as CASSPRLAGTDTQYF. The chain joins TRBV11-2 to TRBJ2-3, with 9 bases fitting TRBD2. The CDR3 totals 15 residues. V dropped 5 bases and J dropped 1; count of bases not matched to a gene: 4. Per the germline V gene, CDR1 is SGHAT and CDR2 is FQNNGV.

The V and J genes are TRBV4-3 and TRBJ2-1, with D possibly TRBD2 on 5 matching bases. CDR3 length: 13 residues. Trimming took 0 bases from V and 14 from J, leaving 14 bases between them. CDR1 and CDR2 from the germline V gene are LGHNA and YSLEER. CDR3 in amino acids: CASSQDRTRREFF. The CDR3 bases are TGCGCCAGCAGCCAAGATCGAACCAGGCGGGAGTTCTTC.

The J gene is TRBJ2-7, the V gene TRBV5-4; TRBD1 agrees at 9 bases. Germline V lookup: CDR1 SGHNT, CDR2 YYREEE (reference sequence). Trimming removed 4 bases from V and 2 bases from J; junction bases left unmatched: 7. The CDR3 contains 15 residues. CDR3 residues: CASSPDRGPTYEQYF. The CDR3 DNA sequence: TGTGCCAGCAGCCCGGACAGGGGCCCCACCTACGAGCAGTACTTC.

The V gene is TRBV4-3, the J gene TRBJ2-3, with 15 positions matching TRBD2. The trim removed 2 bases at V and 2 bases at J, leaving 5 bases unmatched. There are 18 residues in the CDR3. Per germline, CDR1 LGHNA and CDR2 YSLEER. CDR3 region: CASSQRTSGRAPTDTQYF. DNA for the CDR3: TGCGCCAGCAGCCAAAGGACTAGCGGGAGGGCCCCCACAGATACGCAGTATTTT.

V is TRBV4-3 and J is TRBJ2-2; 8 nucleotides line up with TRBD2. The V and J ends lost 1 base and 7 bases, in that order; junction bases with no gene match: 5. Germline CDR1 and CDR2: LGHNA and YSLEER. The CDR3 is 15 amino acids. This chain's CDR3 is CASSQGTGGGGELFF. The DNA of the CDR3 is TGCGCCAGCAGCCAAGGAACGGGAGGGGGCGGGGAGCTGTTTTTT.